This entry features one TCR beta chain sequence. The entry originates in a study of blood T cell repertoires in COVID-19. CDR1 and CDR2 (germline): SNHLY, FYNNEI. The ends lost 6 bases at V and 2 bases at J; junction bases unmatched: 8. The CDR3 contains 15 residues. Measured with immunoSEQ multiplex PCR; TCRdb has only the in-frame clones, and not every one. The sample lists about 94,000 clones; about 80% were seen once. The TCR comes from a human donor in a cohort sampled during active COVID-19. The specimen sequenced was peripheral blood. V usage is TRBV2 and J usage is TRBJ2-7, with 9 bases that match TRBD1. CDR3 residues: CASSTGTGSPYEQYF. As DNA, the CDR3 is TGTGCCAGCAGCACAGGGACAGGGTCCCCCTACGAGCAGTACTTC.